This T cell receptor beta chain was profiled in a study of T cell clones after liver transplantation. Regarding the study as a whole: Post-transplant, graft-donor-reactive CD4 TCRbeta sequences in blood dropped significantly in most of the 8 subjects. Migration into the graft, not deletion, may explain lost graft donor-reactive T cells.

The table lists this clone with a few counts. Its cognate antigen is unknown. This table comes from immunoSEQ multiplex PCR, and its TCRdb copy is limited to in-frame clones, with some not included. The table lists about 33,000 clones, around 94% of them singletons. CDR1 is WSHSY and CDR2 is SAAADI in the germline V gene. The CDR3 loop spans 12 amino acids. Trimming shortened V by 4 bases and J by 7 bases, and 8 bases separated the two germline ends. This chain connects TRBV10-2 to TRBJ2-1; D gene unclear. The sample was CD8+ T cells from blood, taken 12 months after liver transplant. The source is a human patient who received a liver transplant. The T cells may come from the graft donor. Here the CDR3 DNA reads TGCGCCAGCAGTGTCTGGATTAATGAGCAGTTCTTC. It specifies CASSVWINEQFF.